These T cell receptor beta chains were read from a single sample in a study of radiotherapy plus CTLA-4 blockade in lung cancer. Clones were read by immunoSEQ multiplex PCR, and TCRdb kept only the in-frame ones, dropping some. The sample shows about 90,000 clones, around four fifths of them seen only once. The sequences come from peripheral blood, collected from a patient treated with radiotherapy plus ipilimumab. All receptors derive from a human donor with non-small cell lung cancer that progressed on radiotherapy plus ipilimumab. The CDR3 runs from the conserved cysteine through the conserved F or W. D genes are given only for firm matches. Where a row states a size, it is once, few, many or the class of an expanded clone; other rows omit it.

>TRBJ1-2|few|-|TRBV10-3
TGTGCCATCAGTCGAAGGACAGACCAACCTAACTATGGCTACACCTTC
CAISRRTDQPNYGYTF
>TRBJ1-1|once|TRBD1|TRBV15
TGTGCCACCAGCAGACTTGGACAGGGTGAAGCTTTCTTT
CATSRLGQGEAFF
>TRBJ1-2|few|TRBD1|TRBV27
TGTGCCAGCAGTCTGGGACAGGGTTTTGGCTACACCTTC
CASSLGQGFGYTF
>TRBJ1-5|-|TRBD1|TRBV6-5
TGTGCCAGCAGCCCCCGACAGGGAAGCAATCAGCCCCAGCATTTT
CASSPRQGSNQPQHF
>TRBJ1-2|-|TRBD1|TRBV6-5
TGTGCCAGCAGCACTCGGACAGGCACAGCTGGCTACACCTTC
CASSTRTGTAGYTF
>TRBJ2-7|-|TRBD2|TRBV28
TGTGCCAGCACCAATAGGGGAGGGACCTACGAGCAGTACTTC
CASTNRGGTYEQYF
>TRBJ2-7|-|TRBD2|TRBV18
TGTGCCAGCTCGCAATTAGCGGGAGTCGCCTACGAGCAGTACTTC
CASSQLAGVAYEQYF
>TRBJ1-1|-|-|TRBV7-2
TGTGCCAGCAGCTTATCGCGGGGGAGGGCTGAAGCTTTCTTT
CASSLSRGRAEAFF
>TRBJ2-3|-|-|TRBV11-2
TGTGCCAGCAGCCCCTCCGGGACAGATACGCAGTATTTT
CASSPSGTDTQYF
>TRBJ2-1|-|TRBD2|TRBV15
TGTGCCACCAGCAGGACTAGCGGGGGGACTTACAATGAGCAGTTCTTC
CATSRTSGGTYNEQFF
>TRBJ2-6|-|-|TRBV9
TGTGCCAGCAGCTCCCAGAAGAATCGGGACTCTGGGGCCAACGTCCTGACTTTC
CASSSQKNRDSGANVLTF
>TRBJ2-7|-|-|TRBV2
TGTGCCAGCACGCGGGACAGCTCCTACGAGCAGTACTTC
CASTRDSSYEQYF
>TRBJ1-2|-|-|TRBV20-1
TGCAGTGCTTGGGTCGGCGGCTACACCTTC
CSAWVGGYTF
>TRBJ1-4|-|-|TRBV4-2
TGTGCCAGCAGCCAAGATCTTGGGGGGAGAAATGAAAAACTGTTTTTT
CASSQDLGGRNEKLFF
>TRBJ1-5|-|TRBD1|TRBV27
TGTGCCAGCAGTTTATCGGGGACAGGGCCTAGAAGCAATCAGCCCCAGCATTTT
CASSLSGTGPRSNQPQHF
>TRBJ1-2|-|-|TRBV6-5
TGTGCCAGCCCGGAAAGCCCAGGGGACTATGGCTACACCTTC
CASPESPGDYGYTF
>TRBJ2-5|once|-|TRBV7-2
TGTGCCAGCAGCGTTTCCGGGACCCCATCCCAGTACTTC
CASSVSGTPSQYF
>TRBJ2-7|-|-|TRBV19
TGTGCCAGTAGTATCCAGGGGCGTTGGGACGAGCAGTACTTC
CASSIQGRWDEQYF
>TRBJ2-7|few|-|TRBV14
TGTGCCAGCAGCCGGAACAGGCCCTACGAGCAGTACTTC
CASSRNRPYEQYF
>TRBJ2-2|-|TRBD2|TRBV7-6
TGTGCCAGCACCCCTAGCGGGGGGAACACCGGGGAGCTGTTTTTT
CASTPSGGNTGELFF
>TRBJ2-1|few|TRBD2|TRBV9
TGTGCCAGCAGCCCACTGTGGGTAGCGGGAGTTCACAATGAGCAGTTCTTC
CASSPLWVAGVHNEQFF
>TRBJ2-2|-|-|TRBV7-2
TGTGCCAGCAGCTTATCAGCGCGGGACACCGGGGAGCTGTTTTTT
CASSLSARDTGELFF
>TRBJ2-4|-|-|TRBV21-1
TGTGCCAGCAGCAAACTAGACGGGATTGGGGCCAAAAACATTCAGTACTTC
CASSKLDGIGAKNIQYF
>TRBJ1-2|-|-|TRBV7-9
TGTGCCAGCAGCTGGGACTACAGCTTGGGTGGCTACACCTTC
CASSWDYSLGGYTF
>TRBJ2-7|-|TRBD2|TRBV10-2
TGCGCCAGCAGTGAAAGACTAGCGGGAAGGTTCGAGCAGTACTTC
CASSERLAGRFEQYF
>TRBJ2-5|-|-|TRBV28
TGTGCCAGCAGTGCCGGGACGGACGAAGAGACCCAGTACTTC
CASSAGTDEETQYF